Listed below are T cell receptor beta chains from one sample, sequenced in a study of regulatory T cells in long-lasting Graves disease. TCRdb analysed the multiplex PCR reads with MiXCR anew, one entry per CDR3 protein. The sample shows about 240,000 distinct CDR3 sequences, about 19% of them seen only once. Specimen: peripheral blood mononuclear cells (PBMCs), collected at new diagnosis, from a patient treated with antithyroid drugs. The origin of the receptors is a female donor with Graves disease. The CDR3 runs from the conserved cysteine through the conserved F or W. Each record gives: V gene, D gene, clone size, J gene, CDR3 DNA, CDR3 protein. The D gene is left open where the match is weak. Expanded clones get a size class; other rows say once, few or many, or leave the size out.

>TRBV7-8|NA|NA|TRBJ2-7
TGTGCCAGCAGCTTAGTTCGGGGGCAGGGGGGTTACGAGCAGTACTTC
CASSLVRGQGGYEQYF
>TRBV7-2|NA|many|TRBJ1-2
TGTGCCAGCAGCTCCCGCCAAGTCTATGGCTACACCTTC
CASSSRQVYGYTF
>TRBV2|NA|many|TRBJ1-6
TGTGCCAGCAGTGACAGGGGTCCCTATAATTCACCCCTCCACTTT
CASSDRGPYNSPLHF
>TRBV10-3|NA|few|TRBJ1-1
TGTGCCATCTATGACCTATTAGGAGAGGTGAACACTGAAGCTTTCTTT
CAIYDLLGEVNTEAFF
>TRBV3-1|NA|many|TRBJ2-3
TGTGCCAGCAGTGAGAACACAGATACGCAGTATTTT
CASSENTDTQYF
>TRBV20-1|NA|many|TRBJ1-1
TGCAGTGCTATATACTCGTGGGCCAGCGCTGAAGCTTTCTTT
CSAIYSWASAEAFF
>TRBV10-3|TRBD2|many|TRBJ2-7
TGTGCCATCAGTGAGCCGCAGCGGGAGCAGGCTGGAAACGAGCAGTACTTC
CAISEPQREQAGNEQYF
>TRBV19|TRBD2|many|TRBJ2-3
TGTGCCAGTAGTCCAGGACTAGCGGGAGTGGAGATCACAGATACGCAGTATTTT
CASSPGLAGVEITDTQYF
>TRBV9|NA|many|TRBJ2-5
TGTGCCAGCAGCGTAGGGGTAGGGGCAGAGACCCAGTACTTC
CASSVGVGAETQYF
>TRBV20-1|NA|NA|TRBJ1-1
TGCAGTCCCGAGGGTGTGGTCACTGAAGCTTTCTTT
CSPEGVVTEAFF
>TRBV2|NA|NA|TRBJ2-5
TGTGCCAGCAGCTCTACATCCGGGGGCGGGGAGACCCAGTACTTC
CASSSTSGGGETQYF
>TRBV2|NA|many|TRBJ1-2
TGTGCCAGCAATGCGGGGACGTATGGCTACACCTTC
CASNAGTYGYTF
>TRBV7-9|NA|many|TRBJ2-7
TGTGCCAGCAGCCCTAGATCCGACGGGTACGAGCAGTACTTC
CASSPRSDGYEQYF
>TRBV18|TRBD1|NA|TRBJ1-1
TGTGCCAGCTCACGGGACAGGGGCTCTGAAGCTTTCTTT
CASSRDRGSEAFF
>TRBV7-3|TRBD1|NA|TRBJ1-1
TGTGCCAGCAGCTCCACAGGGGGCCTGAACACTGAAGCTTTCTTT
CASSSTGGLNTEAFF
>TRBV7-8|NA|many|TRBJ2-7
TGTGCCAGCAGCCACTCACCCGGGGACGAGCAGTACTTC
CASSHSPGDEQYF
>TRBV3-1|NA|many|TRBJ1-2
TGTGCCAGCAGCCATTTTCGGGACTCCGTTGGGGCTAACTATGGCTACACCTTC
CASSHFRDSVGANYGYTF
>TRBV30|NA|NA|TRBJ2-7
TGTGCCTGGAGTGTACGGGGGAACGAGCAGTACTTC
CAWSVRGNEQYF
>TRBV7-2|NA|many|TRBJ2-1
TGTGCCAGCAGCCTTCGTGAGGGGATGAAGTTCTTC
CASSLREGMKFF
>TRBV6-1|TRBD1|many|TRBJ2-1
TGTGCCAGCAGCTTCGCCCGGGACAGGGACAATGAGCAGTTCTTC
CASSFARDRDNEQFF
>TRBV5-1|NA|NA|TRBJ2-5
TGCGCCAGCAGCTTAGGGATATTCAAAGAGACCCAGTACTTC
CASSLGIFKETQYF
>TRBV6-2/TRBV6-3|TRBD2|many|TRBJ2-1
TGTGCCAGCAGACGAACTAGCGGACCTGGGGGGCAGTTCTTC
CASRRTSGPGGQFF
>TRBV20-1|NA|many|TRBJ1-2
TGCAGTGCTAGAGATCAGTTCCGACCCACGCGATTTGGCTACACCTTC
CSARDQFRPTRFGYTF
>TRBV20-1|NA|few|TRBJ1-2
TGCAGTGCTAGAGAATCCGCGGGTGGCTACACCTTC
CSARESAGGYTF
>TRBV3-1|TRBD1|many|TRBJ1-2
TGTGCCAGCAGCCCTCGGACAGGGTACGGCTACACCTTC
CASSPRTGYGYTF
>TRBV6-1|NA|many|TRBJ1-2
TGTGCCAGCCGACAGGCCCAGACCTATGGCTACACCTTC
CASRQAQTYGYTF
>TRBV6-2/TRBV6-3|NA|many|TRBJ1-1
TGTGCCAGCAGATGGGGTCCTGAAGCTTTCTTT
CASRWGPEAFF
>TRBV6-2/TRBV6-3|NA|few|TRBJ1-5
TGTGTCAGCGGGGAGGGCAATCAGCCCCAGCATTTT
CVSGEGNQPQHF
>TRBV7-2|NA|many|TRBJ1-5
TGTGCCAGCAGCTTAGTGTCCGGGTCCGGCAATCAGCCCCAGCATTTT
CASSLVSGSGNQPQHF
>TRBV7-9|TRBD2|many|TRBJ2-5
TGTGCCAGCAGTCCCGGACTAGCGGGAAGGGTACAAGAGACCCAGTACTTC
CASSPGLAGRVQETQYF
>TRBV20-1|NA|many|TRBJ1-2
TGCAGTGCAGCGCCCAGGGACACGGGCTATGGCTACACCTTC
CSAAPRDTGYGYTF
>TRBV10-3|NA|NA|TRBJ1-1
TGTGCCATCAATGAGGATCGGGGGCCCGAAACTCAAGCTTTCTTT
CAINEDRGPETQAFF
>TRBV11-2|NA|many|TRBJ2-5
TGTGCCAGCAGCTTCGACTGGGGGGAGACCCAGTACTTC
CASSFDWGETQYF
>TRBV29-1|NA|few|TRBJ2-7
TGCAGCGTTGAACAAGCCTACGAGCAGTACTTC
CSVEQAYEQYF
>TRBV6-1|TRBD2|many|TRBJ2-7
TGTGCCAGCAGTGAAGAAGTGGCGGGGGGGCTCTACGAGCAGTACTTC
CASSEEVAGGLYEQYF
>TRBV5-1|TRBD2|many|TRBJ2-3
TGCGCCAGCAGCCAAGGACTAGCGGGAGGCTCGACAGATACGCAGTATTTT
CASSQGLAGGSTDTQYF
>TRBV11-2|TRBD1|many|TRBJ2-1
TGTGCCAGCAGCCTCGGGACAGAGTACAATGAGCAGTTCTTC
CASSLGTEYNEQFF
>TRBV20-1|TRBD2|NA|TRBJ2-7
TGCAGTGCCCGCGGGAGGGGGGGATCCTACGAGCAGTACTTC
CSARGRGGSYEQYF
>TRBV18|TRBD1|many|TRBJ2-1
TGTGCCAGCTCACCCTTGACAGGGGGTGATGAGCAGTTCTTC
CASSPLTGGDEQFF
>TRBV19|NA|few|TRBJ1-4
TGTGTCAGTAGTTTCCCTGGTGGGGGAACACTGGATGAAAAACTGTTTTTT
CVSSFPGGGTLDEKLFF